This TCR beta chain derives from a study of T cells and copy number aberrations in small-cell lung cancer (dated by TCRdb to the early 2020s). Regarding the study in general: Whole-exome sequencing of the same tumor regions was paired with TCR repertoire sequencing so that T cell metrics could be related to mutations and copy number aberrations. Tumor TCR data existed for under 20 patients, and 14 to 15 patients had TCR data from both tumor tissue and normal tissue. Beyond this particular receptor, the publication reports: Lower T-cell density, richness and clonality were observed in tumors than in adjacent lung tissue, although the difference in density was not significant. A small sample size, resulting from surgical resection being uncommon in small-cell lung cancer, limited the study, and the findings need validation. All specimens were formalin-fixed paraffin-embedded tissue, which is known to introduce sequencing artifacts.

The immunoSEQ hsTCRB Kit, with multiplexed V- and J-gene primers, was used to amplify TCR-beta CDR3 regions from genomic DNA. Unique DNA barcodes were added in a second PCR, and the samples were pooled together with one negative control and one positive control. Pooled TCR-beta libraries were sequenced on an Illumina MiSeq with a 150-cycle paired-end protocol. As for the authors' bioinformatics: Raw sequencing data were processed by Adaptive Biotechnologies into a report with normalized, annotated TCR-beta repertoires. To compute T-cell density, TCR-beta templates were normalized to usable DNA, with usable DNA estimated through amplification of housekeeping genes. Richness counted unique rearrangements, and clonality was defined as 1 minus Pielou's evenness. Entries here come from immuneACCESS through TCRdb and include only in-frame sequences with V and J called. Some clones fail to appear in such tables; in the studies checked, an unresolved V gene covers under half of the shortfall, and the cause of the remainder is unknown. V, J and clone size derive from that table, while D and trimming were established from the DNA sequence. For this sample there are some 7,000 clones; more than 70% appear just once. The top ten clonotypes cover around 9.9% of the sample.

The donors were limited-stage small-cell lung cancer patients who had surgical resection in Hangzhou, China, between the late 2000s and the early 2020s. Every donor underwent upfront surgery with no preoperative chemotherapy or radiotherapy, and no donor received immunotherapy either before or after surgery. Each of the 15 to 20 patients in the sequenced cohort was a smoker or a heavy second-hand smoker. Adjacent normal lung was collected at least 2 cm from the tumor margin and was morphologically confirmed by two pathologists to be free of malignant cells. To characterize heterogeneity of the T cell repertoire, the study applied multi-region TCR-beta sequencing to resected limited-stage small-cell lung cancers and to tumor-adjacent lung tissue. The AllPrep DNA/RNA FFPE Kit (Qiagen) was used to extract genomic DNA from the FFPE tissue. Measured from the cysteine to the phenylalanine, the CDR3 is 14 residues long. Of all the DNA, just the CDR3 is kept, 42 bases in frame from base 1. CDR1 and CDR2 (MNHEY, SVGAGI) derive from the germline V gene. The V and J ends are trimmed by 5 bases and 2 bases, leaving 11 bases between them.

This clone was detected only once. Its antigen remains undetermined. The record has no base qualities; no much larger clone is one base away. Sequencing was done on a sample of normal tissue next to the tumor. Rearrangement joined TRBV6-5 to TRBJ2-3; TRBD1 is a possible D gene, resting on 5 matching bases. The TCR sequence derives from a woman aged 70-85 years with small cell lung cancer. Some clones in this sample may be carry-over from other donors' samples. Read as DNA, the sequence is TGTGCCAGCAGTCACCGACAGATCACAGATACGCAGTATTTT. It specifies CASSHRQITDTQYF.